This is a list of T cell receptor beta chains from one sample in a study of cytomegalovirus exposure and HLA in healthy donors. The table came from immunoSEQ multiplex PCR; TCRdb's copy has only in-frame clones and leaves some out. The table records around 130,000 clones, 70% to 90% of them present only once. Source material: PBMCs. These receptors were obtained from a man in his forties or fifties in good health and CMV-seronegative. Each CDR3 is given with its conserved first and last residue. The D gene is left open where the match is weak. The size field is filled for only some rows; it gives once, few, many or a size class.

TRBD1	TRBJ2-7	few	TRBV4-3	TGCGCCAGCAGCCAAATCTCGGGACAGGGCCGGGAGCAGTACTTC	CASSQISGQGREQYF
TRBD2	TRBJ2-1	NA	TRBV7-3	TGTGCCAGCAGCCGAAGACTAGCGGGAGGGGATGAGCAGTTCTTC	CASSRRLAGGDEQFF
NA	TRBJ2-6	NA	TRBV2	TGTGCCCGGGGATTGGGGGCCGGTTCTGGGGCCAACGTCCTGACTTTC	CARGLGAGSGANVLTF
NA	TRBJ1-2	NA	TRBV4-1	TGCGCCAGCAGCCCCCAGGGTCAATTCGGGAACTATGGCTACACCTTC	CASSPQGQFGNYGYTF
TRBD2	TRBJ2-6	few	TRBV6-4	TGTGCCAGCAGTGAGGGGGTAGCGGGGGACGGGGCCAACGGCCTGACTTTC	CASSEGVAGDGANGLTF
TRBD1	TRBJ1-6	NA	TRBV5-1	TGCGCCAGCAGCTTGGAGCTACAGGGGAATTCACCCCTCCACTTT	CASSLELQGNSPLHF
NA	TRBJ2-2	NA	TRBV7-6	TGTGCCAGCAGCCCGGGACAGAACACCGGGGAGCTGTTTTTT	CASSPGQNTGELFF
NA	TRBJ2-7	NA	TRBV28	TGTGCCAGCAGCTTAGGCTGGAGCGAGCAGTACTTC	CASSLGWSEQYF
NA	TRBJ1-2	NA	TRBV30	TGTGCCTGGAGTGTACTTGGGGGCTCCTATGGCTACACCTTC	CAWSVLGGSYGYTF
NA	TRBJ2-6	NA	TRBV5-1	TGCGCCAGCAGCTCGAGCTCTGGGGCCAACGGCCTGACTTTC	CASSSSSGANGLTF
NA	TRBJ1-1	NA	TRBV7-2	TGTGCCAGCAGCCCCGGTGGGGGCAGGAACACTGAAGCTTTCTTT	CASSPGGGRNTEAFF
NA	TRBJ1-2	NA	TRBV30	TGTGCCTGGAGTCCCTCAGGTTCTGCTGGCTACACCTTC	CAWSPSGSAGYTF
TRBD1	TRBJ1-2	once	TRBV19	TGTGCCAGTAGTGCCGATAACAGGGGGCACTATGGCTACACCTTC	CASSADNRGHYGYTF
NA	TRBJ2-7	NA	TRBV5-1	TGCGCCAGCAGCTTGACGGCCTACGAGCAGTACTTC	CASSLTAYEQYF
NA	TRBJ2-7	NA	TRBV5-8	TGTGCCAGCAGCGGGCGCGGGACTCACACCTACGAGCAGTACTTC	CASSGRGTHTYEQYF
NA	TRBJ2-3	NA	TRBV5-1	TGCGCCAGCAGCCGTAGCACAGATACGCAGTATTTT	CASSRSTDTQYF
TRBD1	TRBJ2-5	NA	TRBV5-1	TGCGCCAGCAGCCCGACAGGGGGCACGGAGACCCAGTACTTC	CASSPTGGTETQYF
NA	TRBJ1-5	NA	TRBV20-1	TGCAGTGCTAGAGGACAGGTAAATCAGCATTTT	CSARGQVNQHF
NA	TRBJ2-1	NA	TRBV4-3	TGCGCCAGCAGCCAAGATCCTTCCTACAATGAGCAGTTCTTC	CASSQDPSYNEQFF
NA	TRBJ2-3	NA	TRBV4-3	TGCGCCAGCAGCCAAGAACGAGGGACAGATACGCAGTATTTT	CASSQERGTDTQYF
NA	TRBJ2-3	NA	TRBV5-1	TGCGCCAGCAGCGACGATCCGGGAGCCACAGATACGCAGTATTTT	CASSDDPGATDTQYF
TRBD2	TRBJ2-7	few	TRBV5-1	TGCGCCAGCAGCGCCCGGGACTACCGCCGGGAGGCCCACGAGCAGTACTTC	CASSARDYRREAHEQYF
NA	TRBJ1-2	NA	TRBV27	TGTGCCAGCAGTAGAGCTTCTAAGGGACTGGGCTATGGCTACACCTTC	CASSRASKGLGYGYTF
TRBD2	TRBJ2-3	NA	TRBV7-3	TGTTCCAGCAGCTTATTCCTCAGCGGGAGGGTCACAGATACGCAGTATTTT	CSSSLFLSGRVTDTQYF
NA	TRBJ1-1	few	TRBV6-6	TGTGCCAGCAGTTACGCCGGACAGTCTGAAGCTTTCTTT	CASSYAGQSEAFF
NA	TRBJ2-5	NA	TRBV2	TGTGCCAGCACCCAGGTCCTCCAAGAGACCCAGTACTTC	CASTQVLQETQYF
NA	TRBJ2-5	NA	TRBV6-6	TGTGCCAGCCTGAAGGCTGAGGAAGAGACCCAGTACTTC	CASLKAEEETQYF
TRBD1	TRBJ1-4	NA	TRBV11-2	TGTGCCAGCAGTGCACAGGGGCGTGAAAAACTGTTTTTT	CASSAQGREKLFF
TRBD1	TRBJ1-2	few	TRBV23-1	TGCGCCAGCAGAAACGCCGGGACAGGGGTGGACTATGGCTACACCTTC	CASRNAGTGVDYGYTF
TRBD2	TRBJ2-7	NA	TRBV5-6	TGTGCCAGCAGCTTTGAGTTTAGCGGGAGAACCTACGAGCAGTACTTC	CASSFEFSGRTYEQYF
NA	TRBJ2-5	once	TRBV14	TGTGCCAGCAGCCAAGCTCCTTTTAAAGAGACCCAGTACTTC	CASSQAPFKETQYF